Sequencing of this T cell receptor beta chain was carried out in a study of vaccination effects on CD4 cells after COVID-19. For the study at large: Subjects were given two BNT162b2 or mRNA-1273 vaccine doses.

The germline gives CDR1 KGHDR, CDR2 SFDVKD. There are 18 residues in the CDR3. V shed 1 base and J 5 bases; nucleotides not matched to a gene: 14. Viral peptide pool expansion of antigen-specific CD4+ T cells preceded sequencing in the ViraFEST assay. Scientists isolated CD4+ T cells after a roughly 10-day culture period ended. Prior SARS-CoV-2 infection was absent in the vaccine recipients, as shown by negative nucleocapsid antibodies. Half the medium was replaced with IL-2 medium on days 3 and 7. Findings and limits, study-wide: Cross-reactivity toward common cold coronaviruses was confined to only 1 of 255 vaccine-induced clones in healthy vaccinees. Infection- and vaccine-induced clones contracted markedly late after vaccination.

Sequenced by immunoSEQ multiplex PCR; TCRdb stores in-frame clones only, minus some. The repertoire has tens of thousands of clones, about four fifths of them found once; the top ten carry around 2.9%. For this clone: Its antigen is not identified.

Specimen: CD4+ T cells from PBMCs cultured with HCoV-NL63 spike peptides, collected before COVID-19 vaccination. The sequence derives from a human donor who received a COVID-19 vaccine. The chain uses TRBV24-1 and TRBJ1-1, with 8 bases identical to TRBD1. The CDR3 region has the DNA TGTGCCACCAGTGATTTAAGACAGGGGAAGGGTTTAGGGACTGAAGCTTTCTTT. Its protein product is CATSDLRQGKGLGTEAFF.